The sequence of this T cell receptor (beta chain) was determined in a study of blood T cell repertoires in COVID-19. Study-level background: From T cells, B-cell-depleted T cells, or PBMCs came the material, which was cDNA or gDNA.

The protocol was immunoSEQ multiplex PCR, while the TCRdb copy is restricted to in-frame clones and leaves out a portion. The sample lists under 200,000 clones, approximately 90% occurring once. The CDR3 covers 15 residues. Germline V lookup: CDR1 MNHEY, CDR2 SVGAGI. Trimming cost V 5 bases and J 0 bases, with 13 bases left between them. This clonotype was obtained from a man aged 35-49 years with active or convalescent COVID-19. The sequenced material came from peripheral blood. This chain joins TRBV6-5 and TRBJ1-1; D gene unclear. CDR3 amino acids: CASSPPRQMNTEAFF. DNA for the CDR3: TGTGCCAGCAGTCCCCCGCGACAAATGAACACTGAAGCTTTCTTT.